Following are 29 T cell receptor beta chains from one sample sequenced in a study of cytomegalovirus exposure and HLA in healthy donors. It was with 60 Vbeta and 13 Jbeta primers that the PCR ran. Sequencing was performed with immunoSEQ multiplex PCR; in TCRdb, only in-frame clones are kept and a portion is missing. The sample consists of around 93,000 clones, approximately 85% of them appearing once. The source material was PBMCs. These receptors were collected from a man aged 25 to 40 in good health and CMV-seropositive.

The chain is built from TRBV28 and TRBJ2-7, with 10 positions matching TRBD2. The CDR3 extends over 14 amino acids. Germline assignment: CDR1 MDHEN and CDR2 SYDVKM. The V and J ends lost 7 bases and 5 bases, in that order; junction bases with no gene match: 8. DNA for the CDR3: TGTGCCAGCATTCTCAGCGGGAGGGCTGACGAGCAGTACTTC. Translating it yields CASILSGRADEQYF.

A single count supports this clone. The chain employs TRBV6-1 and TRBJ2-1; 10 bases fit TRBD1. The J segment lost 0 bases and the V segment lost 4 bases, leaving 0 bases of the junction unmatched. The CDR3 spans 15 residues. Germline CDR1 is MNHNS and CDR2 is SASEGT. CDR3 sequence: CASSGTGGSYNEQFF. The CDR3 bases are TGTGCCAGCAGTGGGACAGGGGGCTCCTACAATGAGCAGTTCTTC.

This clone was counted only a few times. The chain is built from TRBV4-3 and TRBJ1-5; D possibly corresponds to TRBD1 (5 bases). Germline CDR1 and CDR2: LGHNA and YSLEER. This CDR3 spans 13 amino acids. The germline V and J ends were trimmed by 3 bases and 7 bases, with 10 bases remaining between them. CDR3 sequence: CASSHAPGQPQHF. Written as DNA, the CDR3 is TGCGCCAGCAGCCACGCTCCAGGGCAGCCCCAGCATTTT.

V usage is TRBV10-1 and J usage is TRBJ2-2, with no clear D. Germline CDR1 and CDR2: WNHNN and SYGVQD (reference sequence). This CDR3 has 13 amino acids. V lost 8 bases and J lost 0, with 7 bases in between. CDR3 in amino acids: CASSVSNTGELFF. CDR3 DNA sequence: TGCGCCAGCTCCGTATCGAACACCGGGGAGCTGTTTTTT.

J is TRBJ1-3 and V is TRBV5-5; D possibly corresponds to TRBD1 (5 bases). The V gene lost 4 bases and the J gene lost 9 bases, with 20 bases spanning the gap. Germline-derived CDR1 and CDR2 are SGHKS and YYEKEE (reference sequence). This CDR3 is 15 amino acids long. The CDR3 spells CASSPGGVVAATIYF. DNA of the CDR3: TGTGCCAGCAGCCCCGGGGGGGTGGTAGCTGCCACCATATATTTT.

The DNA of the CDR3 is TGTGCCAGCAGCTCAGGGTGGGGCACTTCACCCCTCCACTTT. Translated, it gives CASSSGWGTSPLHF. This chain connects TRBV7-2 to TRBJ1-6, with D perhaps matching TRBD1 (5 bases). CDR3 length equals 14 residues. V lost 4 bases and J lost 9, with 13 bases in between. CDR1 is SGHTA, CDR2 FQGNSA, per germline.

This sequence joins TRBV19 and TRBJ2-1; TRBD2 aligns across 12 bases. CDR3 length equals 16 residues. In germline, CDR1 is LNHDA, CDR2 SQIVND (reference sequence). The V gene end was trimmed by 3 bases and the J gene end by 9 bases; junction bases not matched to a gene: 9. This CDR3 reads CASSIPTSGSFGEQFF. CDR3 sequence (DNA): TGTGCCAGTAGTATCCCGACTAGCGGGAGCTTCGGTGAGCAGTTCTTC.

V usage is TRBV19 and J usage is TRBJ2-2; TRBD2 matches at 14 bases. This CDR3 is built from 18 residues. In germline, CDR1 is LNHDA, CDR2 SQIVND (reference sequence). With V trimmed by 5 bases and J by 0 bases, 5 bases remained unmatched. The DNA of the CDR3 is TGTGCCAGTAGTTCCCGACTAGCGGGAGGGACGAACACCGGGGAGCTGTTTTTT. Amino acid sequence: CASSSRLAGGTNTGELFF.

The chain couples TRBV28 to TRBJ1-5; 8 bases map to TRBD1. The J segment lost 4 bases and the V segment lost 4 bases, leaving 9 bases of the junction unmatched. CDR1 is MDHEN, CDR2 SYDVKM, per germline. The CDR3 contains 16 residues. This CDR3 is CASSSTDRARNQPQHF. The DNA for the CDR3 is TGTGCCAGCAGTTCCACGGACAGGGCGAGGAATCAGCCCCAGCATTTT.

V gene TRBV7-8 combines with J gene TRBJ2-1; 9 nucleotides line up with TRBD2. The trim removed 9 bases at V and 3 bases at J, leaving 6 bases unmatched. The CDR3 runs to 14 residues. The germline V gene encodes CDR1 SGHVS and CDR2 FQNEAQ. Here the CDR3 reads CASSGLADYNEQFF. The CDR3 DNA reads TGTGCCAGTTCGGGACTAGCAGACTACAATGAGCAGTTCTTC.

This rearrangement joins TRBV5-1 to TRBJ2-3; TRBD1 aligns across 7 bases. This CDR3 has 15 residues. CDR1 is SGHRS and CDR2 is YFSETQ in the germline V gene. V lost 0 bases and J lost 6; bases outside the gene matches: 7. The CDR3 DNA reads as TGCGCCAGCAGCTTGGGACAGGGTGTTGTGGATACGCAGTATTTT. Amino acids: CASSLGQGVVDTQYF.

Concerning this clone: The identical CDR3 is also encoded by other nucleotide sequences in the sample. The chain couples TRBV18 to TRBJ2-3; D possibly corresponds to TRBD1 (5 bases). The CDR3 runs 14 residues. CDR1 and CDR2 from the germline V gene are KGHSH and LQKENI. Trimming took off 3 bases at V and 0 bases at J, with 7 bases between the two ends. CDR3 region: CASSPPGSTDTQYF. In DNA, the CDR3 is TGTGCCAGCTCACCCCCAGGGAGCACAGATACGCAGTATTTT.

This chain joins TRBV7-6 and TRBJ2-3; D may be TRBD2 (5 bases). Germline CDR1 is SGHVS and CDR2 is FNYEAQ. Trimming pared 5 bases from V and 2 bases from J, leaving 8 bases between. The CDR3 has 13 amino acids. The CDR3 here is CASSLGVTDTQYF. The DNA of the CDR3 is TGTGCCAGCAGCCTGGGAGTCACAGATACGCAGTATTTT.

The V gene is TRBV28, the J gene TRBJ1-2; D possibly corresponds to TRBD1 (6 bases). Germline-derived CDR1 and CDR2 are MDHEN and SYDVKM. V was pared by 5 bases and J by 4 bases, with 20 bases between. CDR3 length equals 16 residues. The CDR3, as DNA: TGTGCCAGCAGTCTCCTCTCTACAGGGTCCCGCTATGGCTACACCTTC. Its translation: CASSLLSTGSRYGYTF.

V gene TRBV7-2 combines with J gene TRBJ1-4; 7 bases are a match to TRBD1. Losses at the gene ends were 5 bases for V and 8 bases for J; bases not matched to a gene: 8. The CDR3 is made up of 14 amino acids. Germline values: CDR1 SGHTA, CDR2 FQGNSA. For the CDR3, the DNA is TGTGCCAGCAGCCTACAGGGGTTAGAGGAAAAACTGTTTTTT. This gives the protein CASSLQGLEEKLFF.

In DNA, the CDR3 is TGTGCCAGCAGCTTAGTGGTAGCGGGAGGATACACAGATACGCAGTATTTT. Residues: CASSLVVAGGYTDTQYF. The chain joins TRBV7-6 to TRBJ2-3, with 10 bases lining up with TRBD2. Trimming removed 1 base from V and 2 bases from J; junction bases left unmatched: 6. Per germline, CDR1 SGHVS and CDR2 FNYEAQ. This CDR3 is 17 amino acids long. Using reference TRBV7-6 and TRBJ2-3 for the parts outside the CDR3, the full variable domain is GAGVSQSPRYKVTKRGQDVALRCDPISGHVSLYWYRQALGQGPEFLTYFNYEAQQDKSGLPNDRFSAERPEGSISTLTIQRTEQRDSAMYRCASSLVVAGGYTDTQYFGPGTRLTVL.

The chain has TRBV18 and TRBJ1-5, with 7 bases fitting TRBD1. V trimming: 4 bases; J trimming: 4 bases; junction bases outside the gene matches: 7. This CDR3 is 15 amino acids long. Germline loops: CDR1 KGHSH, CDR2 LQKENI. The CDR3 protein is CASSLDRDRNQPQHF. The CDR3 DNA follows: TGTGCCAGCTCACTCGACCGGGACAGAAATCAGCCCCAGCATTTT.

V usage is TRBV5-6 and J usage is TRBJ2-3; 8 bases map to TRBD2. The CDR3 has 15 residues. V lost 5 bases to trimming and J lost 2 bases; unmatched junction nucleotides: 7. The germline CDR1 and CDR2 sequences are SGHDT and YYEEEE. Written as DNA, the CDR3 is TGTGCCAGCAGTTCCATAGCGGGACACACAGATACGCAGTATTTT. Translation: CASSSIAGHTDTQYF.

The DNA of the CDR3 is TGCGCCAGCAAGCCTAGCGGGAGTCATGAGCAGTACTTC. Translated: CASKPSGSHEQYF. V usage is TRBV10-2 and J usage is TRBJ2-7; TRBD2 matches at 10 bases. From germline, CDR1 is WSHSY and CDR2 SAAADI. This CDR3 spans 13 amino acids. J lost 7 bases, V lost 7 bases, and 7 bases had no gene match.

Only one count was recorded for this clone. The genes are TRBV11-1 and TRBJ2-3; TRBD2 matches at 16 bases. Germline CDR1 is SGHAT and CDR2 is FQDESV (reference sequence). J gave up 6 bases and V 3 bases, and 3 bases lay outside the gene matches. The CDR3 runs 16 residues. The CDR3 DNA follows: TGTGCCAGCAGCTTGGGACTAGCGGGAGGGCACGATACGCAGTATTTT. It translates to CASSLGLAGGHDTQYF. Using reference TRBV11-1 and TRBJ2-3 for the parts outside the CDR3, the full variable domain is EAEVAQSPRYKITEKSQAVAFWCDPISGHATLYWYRQILGQGPELLVQFQDESVVDDSQLPKDRFSAERLKGVDSTLKIQPAELGDSAMYLCASSLGLAGGHDTQYFGPGTRLTVL.

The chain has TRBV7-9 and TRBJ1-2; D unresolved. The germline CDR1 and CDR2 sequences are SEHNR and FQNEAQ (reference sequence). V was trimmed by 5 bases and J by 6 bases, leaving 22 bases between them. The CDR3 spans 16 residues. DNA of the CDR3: TGTGCCAGCAGCCCGAAAACTCTGGAGGGAGCCGATGGCTACACCTTC. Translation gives CASSPKTLEGADGYTF.

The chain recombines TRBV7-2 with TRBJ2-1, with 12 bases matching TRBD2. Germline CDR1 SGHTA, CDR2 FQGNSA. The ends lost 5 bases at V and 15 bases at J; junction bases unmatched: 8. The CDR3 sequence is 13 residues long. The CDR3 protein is CASSGRTSGTPFF. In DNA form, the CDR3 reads TGTGCCAGCAGCGGGAGGACTAGCGGGACTCCGTTCTTC.

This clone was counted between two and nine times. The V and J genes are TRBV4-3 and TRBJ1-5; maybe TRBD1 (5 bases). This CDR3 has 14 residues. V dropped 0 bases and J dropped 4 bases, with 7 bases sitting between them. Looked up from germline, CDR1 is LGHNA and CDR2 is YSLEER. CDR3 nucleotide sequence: TGCGCCAGCAGCCAAGATCGACAGAATCAGCCCCAGCATTTT. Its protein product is CASSQDRQNQPQHF.

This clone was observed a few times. In DNA, the CDR3 is TGTGCCAGCAGCGTATCGACCGGGGAGCTGTTTTTT. Translated: CASSVSTGELFF. The J gene is TRBJ2-2, the V gene TRBV9; D uncertain. CDR1 and CDR2 (germline): SGDLS, YYNGEE. Trimming stripped 1 base from V and 5 bases from J, with 3 bases between. This CDR3 comprises 12 residues.

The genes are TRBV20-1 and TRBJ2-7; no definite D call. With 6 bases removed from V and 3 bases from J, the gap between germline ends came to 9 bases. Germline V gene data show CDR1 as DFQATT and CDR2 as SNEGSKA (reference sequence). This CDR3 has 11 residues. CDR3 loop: CSAPHGYEQYF. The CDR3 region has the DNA TGCAGTGCCCCTCACGGCTACGAGCAGTACTTC.

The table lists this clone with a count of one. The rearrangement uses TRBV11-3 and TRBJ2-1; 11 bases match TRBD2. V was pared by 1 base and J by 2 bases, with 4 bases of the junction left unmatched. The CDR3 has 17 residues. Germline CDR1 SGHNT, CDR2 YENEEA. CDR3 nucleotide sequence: TGTGCCAGCAGCTTAGGGGTAGCGGGAGGGCCCTACAATGAGCAGTTCTTC. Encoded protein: CASSLGVAGGPYNEQFF. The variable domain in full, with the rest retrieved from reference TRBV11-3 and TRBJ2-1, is EAGVVQSPRYKIIEKKQPVAFWCNPISGHNTLYWYLQNLGQGPELLIRYENEEAVDDSQLPKDRFSAERLKGVDSTLKIQPAELGDSAVYLCASSLGVAGGPYNEQFFGPGTRLTVL.

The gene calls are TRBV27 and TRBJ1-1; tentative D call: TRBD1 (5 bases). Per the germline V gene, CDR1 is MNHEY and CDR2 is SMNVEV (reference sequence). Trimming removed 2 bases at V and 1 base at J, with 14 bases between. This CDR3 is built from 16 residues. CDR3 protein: CASSLRKGVANTEAFF. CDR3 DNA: TGTGCCAGCAGTTTAAGGAAAGGGGTGGCGAACACTGAAGCTTTCTTT.

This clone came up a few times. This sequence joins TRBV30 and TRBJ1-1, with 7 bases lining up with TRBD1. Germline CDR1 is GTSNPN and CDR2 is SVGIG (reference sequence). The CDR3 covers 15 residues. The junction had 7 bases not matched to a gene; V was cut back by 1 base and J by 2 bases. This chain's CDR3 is CAWSGQGAINTEAFF. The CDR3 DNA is TGTGCCTGGAGTGGACAGGGCGCGATCAACACTGAAGCTTTCTTT.

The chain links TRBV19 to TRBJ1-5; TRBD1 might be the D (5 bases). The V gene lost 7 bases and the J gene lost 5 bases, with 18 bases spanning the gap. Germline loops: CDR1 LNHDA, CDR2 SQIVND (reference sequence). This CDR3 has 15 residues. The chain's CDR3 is CASNYRGGLDQPQHF. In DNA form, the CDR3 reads TGTGCCAGTAACTATCGGGGGGGGTTGGATCAGCCCCAGCATTTT.